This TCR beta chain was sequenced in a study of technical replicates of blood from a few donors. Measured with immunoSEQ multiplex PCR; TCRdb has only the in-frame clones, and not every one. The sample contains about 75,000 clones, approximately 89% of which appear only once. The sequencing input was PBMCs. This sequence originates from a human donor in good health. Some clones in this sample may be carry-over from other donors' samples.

CDR3 nucleotide sequence: TGTGCCAGCAGCAAAGGTAGGCTAGCGGGAGCCACTACGGCCGGGGAGCTGTTTTTT. Protein product: CASSKGRLAGATTAGELFF. This chain links TRBV21-1 with TRBJ2-2; the table's D call, TRBD2, has no DNA check behind it. TRBV21-1 is a listed pseudogene. The CDR3 is 19 amino acids.